The present entry profiles one T cell receptor beta chain with its context. This entry comes from a study of blood T cell repertoires in COVID-19. Clones were read by immunoSEQ multiplex PCR, and TCRdb kept only the in-frame ones, dropping some. The profile shows 280,000 or so clones, about 90% of them singletons. Between the trimmed V and J ends, which lost 4 bases and 4 bases, there was a span of 13 bases. Looked up from germline, CDR1 is MNHEY and CDR2 is SVGEGT. The CDR3 has 14 amino acids. The chain recombines TRBV6-2 or TRBV6-3 with TRBJ1-2; no clear D gene. The sample consisted of peripheral blood. The clonotype was recovered from a woman aged 25 to 39 who had recovered from COVID-19. CDR3 loop: CASSFFQEVYGYTF. Here the CDR3 DNA reads TGTGCCAGCAGTTTCTTCCAGGAGGTCTATGGCTACACCTTC.